The clone carrying this TCR beta chain has at least ten counts. Its target is not known. Trimming took 4 bases from V and 3 from J; bases not matched to a gene: 7. Per germline, CDR1 SGDLS and CDR2 YYNGEE. This CDR3 region has 15 residues. MiXCR was run by TCRdb on the RT-PCR reads, yielding one entry per CDR3 protein. The sample consists of about 500,000 distinct CDR3 sequences, around 7.9% of them appearing once. The data belong to a study of response to subunit inactivated influenza vaccine. Notes on the study in general: It was the authors' suggestion that each seasonal influenza vaccination recruits few new T cells.

The chain links TRBV9 to TRBJ1-3, with 7 positions matching TRBD1. This TCR came from a man aged 50-75 years who received an inactivated influenza vaccine. The sequencing used PBMCs from blood, collected approximately 25 months after vaccination. CDR3 nucleotide sequence: TGTGCCAGCAGCCCCGGGACAGTAGGTGGAAACACCATATATTTT. As protein: CASSPGTVGGNTIYF.